This T cell receptor beta chain appears in the sequencing data of a study of identical twins. General study findings and limits: Sequences that were beta out-of-frame showed weaker excess twin sharing. Invariant populations such as MAIT and iNKT cells could partly muddle zero-insertion analyses. Whereas memory repertoires showed no such difference, abundant cord blood beta clonotypes carried fewer insertions.

Losses at the gene ends were 1 base for V and 6 bases for J; bases not matched to a gene: 8. The CDR3 runs to 16 residues. Germline CDR1 is SGHDT and CDR2 is YYEEEE. Each CDR3 protein gets one entry after TCRdb re-called the 5' RACE reads with MiXCR. The sample has around 670,000 distinct CDR3 sequences; 5.5% to 6.5% are singletons. In its sample, this clonotype was seen many times. Its antigen is not known. The sample taken for sequencing was naive T cells sorted from blood. The TCR comes from a man in his late teens or twenties in good health. The chain carries TRBV5-6 and TRBJ2-5, with TRBD2 identical over 11 bases. This CDR3 reads CASSLSTSGSFKTQYF. CDR3 DNA: TGTGCCAGCAGCTTGTCTACTAGCGGGAGTTTCAAGACCCAGTACTTC.